The 5 T cell receptor beta chains in this list originate from one sample, sequenced in a study of T cell repertoires in cytomegalovirus infection. TCRdb reanalysed the reads using MiXCR and keeps one entry per CDR3 protein. This table holds roughly 200,000 distinct CDR3 sequences, approximately 18% found once. Sequenced: CD8+ T cells from PBMCs. These receptors all come from a human donor in good health (CMV status not recorded). Some clones in this sample may be carry-over from other donors' samples.

This clonotype occurred many times. This chain connects TRBV7-2 to TRBJ1-1, with 8 bases fitting TRBD1. Germline values: CDR1 SGHTA, CDR2 FQGNSA. J was trimmed by 6 bases and V by 5 bases; bases with no gene match: 5. The CDR3 runs 13 residues. The CDR3 nucleotides read TGTGCCAGCAGCCCGAGACAGGGGTCTGAAGCTTTCTTT. It is translated as CASSPRQGSEAFF.

This chain joins TRBV12-3 or TRBV12-4 and TRBJ2-1; 8 bases fit TRBD1. The junction had 7 bases not matched to a gene; V was cut back by 8 bases and J by 7 bases. This CDR3 comprises 13 residues. Written as DNA, the CDR3 is TGTGCCAGCCCTCGGACAGGGTGGAATGAGCAGTTCTTC. Protein product: CASPRTGWNEQFF.

V usage is TRBV7-3 and J usage is TRBJ1-1; D not resolved. V was clipped by 1 base and J by 1 base, with 4 bases between them. The CDR3 covers 13 residues. The V gene's germline CDR1 is SGHTA and CDR2 FQGTGA. CDR3 bases: TGTGCCAGCAGCTTAAAAGCGAACACTGAAGCTTTCTTT. Residues: CASSLKANTEAFF.

The chain joins TRBV6-1 to TRBJ2-7, with D unclear. Germline CDR1 and CDR2: MNHNS and SASEGT. The CDR3 has 16 amino acids. The V and J ends lost 2 bases and 5 bases respectively, with 19 bases between them. The CDR3 DNA reads as TGTGCCAGCAGTGAATCTCGAGACGGTGTAAGCGACGAGCAGTACTTC. Its translation is CASSESRDGVSDEQYF.

This sequence joins TRBV6-6 and TRBJ2-2; 7 bases match TRBD1. CDR3 length: 18 amino acids. Germline CDR1 is MNHNY and CDR2 is SVGAGI (reference sequence). The J segment lost 2 bases and the V segment lost 2 bases, leaving 11 bases of the junction unmatched. Written as DNA, the CDR3 is TGTGCCAGCAGTTACAGGGGGCTTACAGTTGGCAACACCGGGGAGCTGTTTTTT. The encoded protein is CASSYRGLTVGNTGELFF.